The clone carrying this TCR beta chain was seen more than once but under ten times. Antigen unknown. Sorting with CD45RO/CCR7/CD25/CD127/CD95/CD27 yielded naive, central memory, regulatory and stem-like memory CD4+ cells. Each population that was sorted was more than 95% pure. This specimen comes from a study of beta chain features in type 1 diabetes. General study points: Type 1 diabetes patients had TCRB CDR3s that were shorter (moderately but significantly so) in all four CD4+ subsets. cDNA sequencing could over-represent cells with high TCR expression. Insertions were fewer and deletions more numerous at VDJ junctions in type 1 diabetes patients.

Isolated RNA was reverse transcribed in full, so expressed TCRB transcripts were sequenced. The assay was immunoSEQ multiplex PCR, and TCRdb's table has in-frame clones only and misses some. The sample includes 300,000 to 450,000 clones, 8% to 10% of them seen just once. The CDR3 consists of 16 residues. V was shortened by 1 base and J by 6 bases, with 18 bases between the two germline ends. In germline, CDR1 is LGHNA, CDR2 YNFKEQ. The TCR comes from a man between 25 and 39 years old with type 1 diabetes. This chain connects TRBV4-2 to TRBJ1-2; D not certain. Sequenced sample: central memory CD4+ T cells from blood. This CDR3 is CASSQVGAGEADGYTF. CDR3 bases: TGTGCCAGCAGCCAAGTCGGTGCAGGAGAGGCGGATGGCTACACCTTC.